Listed below are T cell receptor beta chains from one sample, sequenced in a study of blood T cell repertoires in COVID-19. Assay: immunoSEQ multiplex PCR; the TCRdb copy retains only in-frame clones and omits some. The sample includes approximately 210,000 clones, roughly nine tenths of them seen just once. Input material: peripheral blood. These receptors came from a woman between 65 and 79 years old with acute or convalescent COVID-19. Each CDR3 is given with its conserved first and last residue.

j_gene: TRBJ1-6
v_gene: TRBV11-3
CDR3aa: CASSLGRRSNSPLHF

j_gene: TRBJ2-7
v_gene: TRBV28
CDR3aa: CASSLGGVGSYEQYF

j_gene: TRBJ2-1
v_gene: TRBV13
CDR3aa: CASSLRRTSGNNEQFF

j_gene: TRBJ1-6
v_gene: TRBV6-5
CDR3aa: CASRVSSYNSPLHF

j_gene: TRBJ1-1
v_gene: TRBV5-1
CDR3aa: CASYTGGRDTEAFF

j_gene: TRBJ2-7
v_gene: TRBV2
CDR3aa: CASSPGGTALGEQYF

j_gene: TRBJ1-3
v_gene: TRBV5-4
CDR3aa: CASSSGQITGNTIYF

j_gene: TRBJ2-7
v_gene: TRBV11-3
CDR3aa: CASSLEGQVAYEQYF

j_gene: TRBJ2-1
v_gene: TRBV6-5
CDR3aa: CASKGLAGVEQFF

j_gene: TRBJ2-7
v_gene: TRBV19
CDR3aa: CASSIRPTYEQYF

j_gene: TRBJ1-1
v_gene: TRBV28
CDR3aa: CASSPPTGSLSDAFF

j_gene: TRBJ1-3
v_gene: TRBV9
CDR3aa: CASSVVPQGSGNTIYF

j_gene: TRBJ2-7
v_gene: TRBV7-2
CDR3aa: CASSHAGTGYEQYF

j_gene: TRBJ2-7
v_gene: TRBV3-1/TRBV3-2
CDR3aa: CASSRLGPTYEQYF

j_gene: TRBJ1-1
v_gene: TRBV24-1
CDR3aa: CATRGTGGQNTEAFF

j_gene: TRBJ1-4
v_gene: TRBV4-1
CDR3aa: CASSQEWQTATNEKLFF

j_gene: TRBJ1-1
v_gene: TRBV28
CDR3aa: CASHGQGKSFLAFF

j_gene: TRBJ2-7
v_gene: TRBV24-1
CDR3aa: CATSDSTGTMTYEQYF

j_gene: TRBJ2-5
v_gene: TRBV19
CDR3aa: CASSMGRAQETQYF

j_gene: TRBJ2-5
v_gene: TRBV5-1
CDR3aa: CASSVGTSGGETQYF

j_gene: TRBJ2-5
v_gene: TRBV2
CDR3aa: CASSARGSFGETQYF

j_gene: TRBJ2-5
v_gene: TRBV2
CDR3aa: CASSEAGGAFGTQYF

j_gene: TRBJ1-1
v_gene: TRBV6-5
CDR3aa: CASSYGLRAFF